This T cell receptor beta chain derives from a study of cytomegalovirus exposure and HLA in healthy donors. A remark on this clone: Its specificity is not known.

Study-wide results and limits: Presence/absence analyses rested on an assumption that sequencing depth was roughly uniform across donors. Reportedly, TCR beta sequences accurately predicted HLA-A and HLA-B alleles in most subjects. Later analysis showed most CMV-associated TCR beta chains appearing HLA-restricted. An analysis done earlier found most TCR beta V segments productive about 90% or about 30% of the time.

Researchers ran the PCR with 60 Vbeta and 13 Jbeta primers. Using immunoSEQ multiplex PCR, the repertoire was profiled, and TCRdb retains in-frame clones only, with some absent. The table lists 120,000 or so clones, less than 85% of them singletons. Trimming shortened V by 0 bases and J by 4 bases, and 13 bases separated the two germline ends. In germline, CDR1 is SEHNR, CDR2 FQNEAQ (reference sequence). The CDR3 is 16 amino acids. The sequence came from a man younger than 35 in good health and CMV-seropositive. Material for sequencing was PBMCs. The gene calls are TRBV7-9 and TRBJ2-1, with D tentatively TRBD1 (6 bases). DNA of the CDR3: TGTGCCAGCAGCTTAGCTGCTGGGGGCCCTTACAATGAGCAGTTCTTC. Translation: CASSLAAGGPYNEQFF. Using reference TRBV7-9 and TRBJ2-1 for the parts outside the CDR3, the full variable domain is DTGVSQNPRHKITKRGQNVTFRCDPISEHNRLYWYRQTLGQGPEFLTYFQNEAQLEKSRLLSDRFSAERPKGSFSTLEIQRTEQGDSAMYLCASSLAAGGPYNEQFFGPGTRLTVL.